What follows are 12 T cell receptor beta chains derived from one specimen sequenced in a study of T cell responses to AZD1222 COVID-19 vaccine (dated by TCRdb to about 2021). The method behind the library was the immunoSEQ multiplex PCR assay. TCRdb obtained this table from immuneACCESS and retained in-frame rearrangements with V and J assigned. These tables miss some clones; where compared with another copy, unresolved V genes account for less than half of the shortfall, and the remainder is unexplained. The sample yields roughly 200,000 clones; about nine tenths were counted once. Clones ranked in the top ten supply 3.4% of the sample. This specimen's time point label, per the study, means: about 28 days (+/-7) after the second vaccine dose. Sequenced here: peripheral blood, sampled 28 days after the second AZD1222 dose. These receptors were collected from an adult who received the AZD1222 COVID-19 vaccine.

The chain couples TRBV19 to TRBJ1-3, with TRBD1 matching 9 bases. Germline loops: CDR1 LNHDA, CDR2 SQIVND (reference sequence). V was pared by 9 bases and J by 4 bases, with 7 bases of the junction left unmatched. The CDR3 sequence is 14 residues long. CDR3 in DNA: TGTGCCAGCGCGGACAGGGGAGCCGGAAACACCATATATTTT. It specifies CASADRGAGNTIYF.

V is TRBV28 and J is TRBJ1-2; TRBD1 agrees at 12 bases. CDR3 length: 16 residues. Germline-derived CDR1 and CDR2 are MDHEN and SYDVKM. With V trimmed by 6 bases and J by 4 bases, 9 bases remained unmatched. In DNA, the CDR3 is TGTGCCAGCAGCCCGTCCGAGGGACAGGGGGCCTATGGCTACACCTTC. Translating gives CASSPSEGQGAYGYTF.

This clone appeared once. The V gene is TRBV30, the J gene TRBJ2-2; D gene ambiguous. This CDR3 has 13 residues. Germline V lookup: CDR1 GTSNPN, CDR2 SVGIG (reference sequence). V shed 3 bases and J shed 1 base, with 6 bases lying between them. This CDR3 reads CAWRGENTGELFF. CDR3 nucleotide sequence: TGTGCCTGGAGAGGCGAGAACACCGGGGAGCTGTTTTTT. The entire variable domain, with the rest obtained from reference TRBV30 and TRBJ2-2, is as follows: SQTIHQWPATLVQPVGSPLSLECTVEGTSNPNLYWYRQAAGRGLQLLFYSVGIGQISSEVPQNLSASRPQDRQFILSSKKLLLSDSGFYLCAWRGENTGELFFGEGSRLTVL.

The chain has TRBV5-1 and TRBJ1-4; weak D call: TRBD1 (6 bases). Germline V CDR1 and CDR2: SGHRS, YFSETQ. The CDR3 totals 14 residues. Trimming shortened V by 4 bases and J by 1 base, and 8 bases separated the two germline ends. The CDR3, as DNA: TGCGCCAGCAGCACACAGGGAACTAATGAAAAACTGTTTTTT. As protein: CASSTQGTNEKLFF. Full variable domain (remainder filled in from reference TRBV5-1 and TRBJ1-4): KAGVTQTPRYLIKTRGQQVTLSCSPISGHRSVSWYQQTPGQGLQFLFEYFSETQRNKGNFPGRFSGRQFSNSRSEMNVSTLELGDSALYLCASSTQGTNEKLFFGSGTQLSVL.

This sequence joins TRBV7-2 and TRBJ1-2; D is unclear. V was cut by 5 bases and J by 8 bases, with 15 bases left in between. Germline-derived CDR1 and CDR2 are SGHTA and FQGNSA. There are 13 residues in the CDR3. The CDR3 sequence is CASSPPKVKGYTF. The CDR3 region has the DNA TGTGCCAGCAGCCCCCCGAAGGTGAAGGGCTACACCTTC.

The gene calls are TRBV7-7 and TRBJ2-6; TRBD2 might be the D (6 bases). In germline, CDR1 is SSHAT, CDR2 FNYEAQ (reference sequence). The CDR3 extends over 14 amino acids. The CDR3 bases are TGTGCTAGCGGCAGTCTATCTGGGGCCAACGTCCTGACTTTC. Translating it yields CASGSLSGANVLTF.

The genes are TRBV27 and TRBJ2-6; possibly TRBD1 for D (5 bases). Looked up from germline, CDR1 is MNHEY and CDR2 is SMNVEV (reference sequence). Deletions cut 1 base from V and 0 bases from J, with 13 bases between. This CDR3 is built from 18 residues. For the CDR3, the DNA is TGTGCCAGCAGTTTATTCTGGGGCCGGAGCTCTGGGGCCAACGTCCTGACTTTC. It encodes CASSLFWGRSSGANVLTF. Variable domain in full (rest from reference TRBV27 and TRBJ2-6): EAQVTQNPRYLITVTGKKLTVTCSQNMNHEYMSWYRQDPGLGLRQIYYSMNVEVTDKGDVPEGYKVSRKEKRNFPLILESPSPNQTSLYFCASSLFWGRSSGANVLTFGAGSRLTVL.

The rearrangement links TRBV30 to TRBJ1-6; D gene ambiguous. Germline V gene lookup returns CDR1 GTSNPN and CDR2 SVGIG (reference sequence). Trimming took off 0 bases at V and 7 bases at J, with 4 bases between the two ends. This CDR3 is built from 12 residues. The CDR3 sequence is CAWSVENSPLHF. CDR3 DNA: TGTGCCTGGAGTGTCGAGAATTCACCCCTCCACTTT. Based on the CDR3 plus reference TRBV30 and TRBJ1-6, the full variable domain is SQTIHQWPATLVQPVGSPLSLECTVEGTSNPNLYWYRQAAGRGLQLLFYSVGIGQISSEVPQNLSASRPQDRQFILSSKKLLLSDSGFYLCAWSVENSPLHFGNGTRLTVT.

CDR3 bases: TGCGCCAGCAGCCAAGCGCGGGAACTAGCGGGAGGGGTCGAGCAGTACTTC. Its protein is CASSQARELAGGVEQYF. The chain carries TRBV4-1 and TRBJ2-7; 13 nucleotides match TRBD2. The trim removed 1 base at V and 6 bases at J, leaving 9 bases unmatched. The CDR3 covers 17 residues. Germline V gene sequence: CDR1 MGHRA, CDR2 YSYEKL.

The J gene is TRBJ2-5, the V gene TRBV7-3, with 9 bases identical to TRBD2. V gave up 2 bases and J gave up 5 bases; unmatched junction bases: 9. From germline, CDR1 is SGHTA and CDR2 FQGTGA. This CDR3 spans 16 amino acids. The CDR3 coding sequence is TGTGCCAGCAGCTTACTTCGAGCGGGAGGAAGTGAGACCCAGTACTTC. As protein: CASSLLRAGGSETQYF. Full variable domain (rest looked up from reference TRBV7-3 and TRBJ2-5): GAGVSQTPSNKVTEKGKYVELRCDPISGHTALYWYRQSLGQGPEFLIYFQGTGAADDSGLPNDRFFAVRPEGSVSTLKIQRTERGDSAVYLCASSLLRAGGSETQYFGPGTRLLVL.

The chain couples TRBV18 to TRBJ2-7, with D tentatively TRBD1 (7 bases). Germline CDR1 and CDR2: KGHSH and LQKENI. CDR3 length: 16 residues. V lost 3 bases, J lost 3 bases, and 18 bases lay in between. The CDR3 bases are TGTGCCAGCTCACCCCTCCCCGGGCAGGGGGGCTACGAGCAGTACTTC. It yields the protein CASSPLPGQGGYEQYF. Full variable domain (remainder filled in from reference TRBV18 and TRBJ2-7): NAGVMQNPRHLVRRRGQEARLRCSPMKGHSHVYWYRQLPEEGLKFMVYLQKENIIDESGMPKERFSAEFPKEGPSILRIQQVVRGDSAAYFCASSPLPGQGGYEQYFGPGTRLTVT.

This clone was observed once. This chain connects TRBV27 to TRBJ2-1; no reliable D call. CDR1 and CDR2 (germline): MNHEY, SMNVEV (reference sequence). Trimming removed 2 bases from V and 10 bases from J, with 15 bases in between. This CDR3 contains 14 residues. CDR3 bases: TGTGCCAGCAGTTTACTCTCCCCCTTGAGGGAGCAGTTCTTC. Its translation is CASSLLSPLREQFF.